The T cell receptor (beta chain) under discussion was sequenced for a study of a mutant IDH1 vaccine in newly diagnosed glioma. Study context: Earlier treatment was radiotherapy, temozolomide, or both, with most getting both. Study-level points and caveats: In just under 95% of patients, immune responses induced by the vaccine occurred.

Concerning this clone: Its specificity is not known.

Trimming took 4 bases from V and 2 from J; bases not matched to a gene: 9. The CDR3 sequence is 16 residues long. Germline CDR1 is SGHTS and CDR2 is YDEGEE. Repertoires were generated with immunoSEQ multiplex PCR, while TCRdb's copy carries only in-frame clones and drops some. The sample shows 29,000 or so clones, 65% to 85% of them seen only once. The time point was: week 23, last vaccination. The investigators gave 300 ug of mutant IDH1 20-mer peptide in each vaccine dose, together with topical imiquimod. Astrocytomas that were new, WHO grade 3 or 4, IDH1-mutant and ATRX-lost were present in the donors.

This clonotype originated in a woman aged 18 to 35 with glioma. The chain couples TRBV5-8 to TRBJ2-5; TRBD2 matches 9 bases. The sequencing here drew on PBMCs, taken from a glioma patient whose treatment included an IDH1 peptide vaccine. CDR3 sequence reads: CASSAGGAGQQETQYF. As DNA, the CDR3 is TGTGCCAGCAGCGCGGGAGGGGCAGGACAGCAAGAGACCCAGTACTTC.